Sequencing of this T cell receptor (beta chain) was carried out in a study of blood T cell repertoires in COVID-19. Study details: PBMCs, B-cell-depleted T cells, or T cells provided the cDNA or gDNA that made up the material.

Participants reported their clinical history, and cohort assignment relied on those reports. This clone was recorded only once. Under the authors' procedure: The authors estimated nucleated cell counts from reference gene primer amplification. Method: immunoSEQ multiplex PCR; TCRdb's copy keeps in-frame clones and lacks some. V, J and clone size are taken as reported in that table, and D and trimming were inferred from the DNA itself. The sample contains some 330,000 clones, 88% of which appear only once. V trimming: 6 bases; J trimming: 1 base; junction bases outside the gene matches: 24. CDR1 and CDR2 (germline): ENHRY, SYGVKD. The CDR3 contains 22 residues.

The sample consisted of PBMCs or T cells enriched from blood (not recorded which). The V call is TRBV10-3, the J call TRBJ1-2; 12 bases fit TRBD1. The TCR was taken from a man aged 30 to 39 who had recovered from COVID-19. The CDR3: CAISQNPDPGQGAEGFNYGYTF. CDR3 nucleotide sequence: TGTGCCATCAGCCAAAACCCCGATCCGGGACAGGGGGCGGAGGGGTTTAACTATGGCTACACCTTC.